Below, one T cell receptor beta chain is given with its context. What it binds is not known. These data belong to a study of T cells in Graves' hyperthyroidism and ophthalmopathy. Across 18 months, stable Graves' hyperthyroidism was marked by no progression to ophthalmopathy. The hyperthyroidism was newly diagnosed and had lasted under 2 months; the patients were aged 18 to 65. For the diagnoses, clinical symptoms, serum thyroxine and TRAb, thyroid ultrasound and orbital computed tomography were used. Study results and limitations: The model's output predicted ophthalmopathy at a median of 6.5 months prior to onset.

TCR beta CDR3 region amplification was performed from RNA transcripts. First-round RT-PCR with HTBI primers amplified the TCR CDR3 region. TCRdb re-called the multiplex PCR reads with MiXCR, one entry per CDR3 protein. The data contain approximately 590,000 distinct CDR3 sequences, more than 45% of them singletons. Trimming removed 8 bases from V and 4 bases from J, with 15 bases in between. The CDR3 loop spans 14 amino acids. Germline assignment: CDR1 ENHRY and CDR2 SYGVKD. The TCR originated in a woman aged 18-29 years with Graves' hyperthyroidism. V usage is TRBV10-3 and J usage is TRBJ1-5; D is unclear. Specimen: peripheral blood or thyroid tissue (not recorded which). CDR3 bases: TGTGCCATCGCCGACGAGGAGGTGAATCAGCCCCAGCATTTT. Translation: CAIADEEVNQPQHF.